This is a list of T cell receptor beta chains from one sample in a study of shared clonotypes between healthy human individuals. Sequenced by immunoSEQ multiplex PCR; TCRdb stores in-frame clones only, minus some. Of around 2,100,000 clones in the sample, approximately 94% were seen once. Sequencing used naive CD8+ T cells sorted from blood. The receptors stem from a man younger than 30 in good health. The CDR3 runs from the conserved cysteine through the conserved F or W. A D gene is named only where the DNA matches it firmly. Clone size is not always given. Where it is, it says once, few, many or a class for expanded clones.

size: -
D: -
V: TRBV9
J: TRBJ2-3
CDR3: CASSVAGGGTDTQYF
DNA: TGTGCCAGCAGCGTAGCGGGCGGCGGAACAGATACGCAGTATTTT

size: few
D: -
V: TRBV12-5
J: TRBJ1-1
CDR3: CASGNGADTEAFF
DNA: TGTGCTAGTGGTAACGGGGCGGACACTGAAGCTTTCTTT

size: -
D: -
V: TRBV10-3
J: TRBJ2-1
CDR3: CAISEWIGYVARTYNEQFF
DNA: TGTGCCATCAGTGAGTGGATAGGTTATGTAGCGCGAACCTACAATGAGCAGTTCTTC

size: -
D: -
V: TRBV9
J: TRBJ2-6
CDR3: CASSVDPISGANVLTF
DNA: TGTGCCAGCAGCGTAGACCCCATCTCTGGGGCCAACGTCCTGACTTTC

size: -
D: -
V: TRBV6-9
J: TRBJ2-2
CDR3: CAARDENTGELFF
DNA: TGTGCCGCCCGGGACGAGAACACCGGGGAGCTGTTTTTT

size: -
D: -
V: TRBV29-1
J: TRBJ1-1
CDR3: CSVEGSDRKAYTEAFF
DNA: TGCAGCGTTGAAGGCTCGGACAGAAAAGCTTACACTGAAGCTTTCTTT

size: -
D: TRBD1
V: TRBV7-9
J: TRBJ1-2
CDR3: CASSLGDRGLPTQNYGYTF
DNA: TGTGCCAGCAGCTTAGGGGACAGGGGCTTACCCACTCAGAACTATGGCTACACCTTC

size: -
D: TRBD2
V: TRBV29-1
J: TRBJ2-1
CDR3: CSVEGTSGAYNEQFF
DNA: TGCAGCGTTGAAGGGACTAGCGGGGCTTACAATGAGCAGTTCTTC

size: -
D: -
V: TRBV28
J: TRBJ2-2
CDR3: CASSLRGPLFGGELFF
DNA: TGTGCCAGCAGCCTGCGGGGGCCATTATTCGGCGGGGAGCTGTTTTTT

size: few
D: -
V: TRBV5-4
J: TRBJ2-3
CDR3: CASSLEADTQYF
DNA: TGTGCCAGCAGCTTGGAGGCAGATACGCAGTATTTT

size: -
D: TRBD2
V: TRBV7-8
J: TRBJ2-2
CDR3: CASSLVSGANTGELFF
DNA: TGTGCCAGCAGCTTAGTGAGCGGGGCGAACACCGGGGAGCTGTTTTTT

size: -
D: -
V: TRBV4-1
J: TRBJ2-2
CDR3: CASSYQTTGELFF
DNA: TGCGCCAGCAGCTACCAAACCACCGGGGAGCTGTTTTTT

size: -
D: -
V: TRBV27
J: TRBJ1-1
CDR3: CASSPALPVRWETEAFF
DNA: TGTGCCAGCAGTCCAGCCCTCCCGGTGAGGTGGGAGACTGAAGCTTTCTTT

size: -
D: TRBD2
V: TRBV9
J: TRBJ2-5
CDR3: CASSVVGTSGETQYF
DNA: TGTGCCAGCAGCGTAGTGGGGACTAGCGGTGAGACCCAGTACTTC

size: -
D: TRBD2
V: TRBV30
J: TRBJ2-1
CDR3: CAWIPSGGPYNEQFF
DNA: TGTGCCTGGATTCCTAGCGGAGGGCCCTACAATGAGCAGTTCTTC

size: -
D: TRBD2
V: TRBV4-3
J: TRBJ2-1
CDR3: CASSQHKGLADNEQFF
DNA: TGCGCCAGCAGCCAACACAAAGGACTAGCGGACAATGAGCAGTTCTTC

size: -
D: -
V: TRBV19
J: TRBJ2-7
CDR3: CASSISSSYEQYF
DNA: TGTGCCAGTAGTATCTCGAGCTCCTACGAGCAGTACTTC

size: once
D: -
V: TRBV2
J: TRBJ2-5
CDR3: CASDSLTPRLETQYF
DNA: TGTGCCAGCGACTCCCTGACACCGCGGCTGGAGACCCAGTACTTC

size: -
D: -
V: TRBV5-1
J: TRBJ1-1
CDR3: CASSMTVYTEAFF
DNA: TGCGCCAGTAGTATGACAGTTTACACTGAAGCTTTCTTT

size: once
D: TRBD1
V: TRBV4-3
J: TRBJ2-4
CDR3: CASSQGQGVAKNIQYF
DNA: TGCGCCAGCAGCCAAGGACAGGGGGTCGCCAAAAACATTCAGTACTTC

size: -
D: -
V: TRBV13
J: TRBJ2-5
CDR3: CASSSDYQETQYF
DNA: TGTGCCAGCAGCTCGGACTACCAAGAGACCCAGTACTTC

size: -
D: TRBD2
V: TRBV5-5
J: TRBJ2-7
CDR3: CASSLGASGSNYEQYF
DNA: TGTGCCAGCAGCTTGGGGGCTAGCGGGAGTAATTACGAGCAGTACTTC

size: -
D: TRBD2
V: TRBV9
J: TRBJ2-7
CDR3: CASSVGLAGAYEQYF
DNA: TGTGCCAGCAGCGTGGGACTAGCGGGTGCCTACGAGCAGTACTTC

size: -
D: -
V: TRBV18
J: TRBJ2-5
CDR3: CASSPTTEQETQYF
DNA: TGTGCCAGCTCACCAACCACTGAACAAGAGACCCAGTACTTC

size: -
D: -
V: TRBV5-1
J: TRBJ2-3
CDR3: CASSTGGTDTQYF
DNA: TGCGCCAGCAGCACCGGAGGCACAGATACGCAGTATTTT

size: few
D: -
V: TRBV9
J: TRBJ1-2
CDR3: CASSAQGSVNYGYTF
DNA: TGTGCCAGCAGCGCACAGGGTTCCGTCAACTATGGCTACACCTTC

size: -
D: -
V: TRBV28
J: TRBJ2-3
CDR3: CASSSIDGLRYF
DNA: TGTGCCAGCAGTTCGATTGATGGCTTGAGGTATTTT

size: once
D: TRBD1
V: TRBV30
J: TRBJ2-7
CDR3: CAWSFGTGDEQYF
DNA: TGTGCCTGGAGCTTCGGGACAGGGGACGAGCAGTACTTC

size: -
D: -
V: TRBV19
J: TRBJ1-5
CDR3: CASRDSNQPQHF
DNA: TGTGCCAGTAGGGATAGCAATCAGCCCCAGCATTTT

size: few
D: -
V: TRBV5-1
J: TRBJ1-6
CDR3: CASSLESSYNSPLHF
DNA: TGCGCCAGCAGCCTGGAGAGCTCCTATAATTCACCCCTCCACTTT

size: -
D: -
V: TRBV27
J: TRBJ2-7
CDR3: CASSLWGGSYEQYF
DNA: TGTGCCAGCAGTTTATGGGGGGGCAGCTACGAGCAGTACTTC

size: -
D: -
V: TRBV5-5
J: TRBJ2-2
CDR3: CASSLGIAAFTTGELFF
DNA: TGTGCCAGCAGCTTAGGTATAGCGGCTTTTACCACCGGGGAGCTGTTTTTT

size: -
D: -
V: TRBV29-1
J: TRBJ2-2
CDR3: CSVRENTGELFF
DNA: TGCAGCGTTCGAGAGAACACCGGGGAGCTGTTTTTT

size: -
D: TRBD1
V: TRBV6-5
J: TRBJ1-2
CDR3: CASSPRQGSGYTF
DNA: TGTGCCAGCAGTCCCCGACAGGGGAGCGGCTACACCTTC

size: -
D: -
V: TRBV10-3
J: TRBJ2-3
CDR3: CAISEVGAGDTQYF
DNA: TGTGCCATCAGTGAGGTCGGGGCGGGAGATACGCAGTATTTT

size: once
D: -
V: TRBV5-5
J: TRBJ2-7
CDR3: CASSLPGTPGDYEQYF
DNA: TGTGCCAGCAGCCTACCGGGAACACCGGGGGACTACGAGCAGTACTTC

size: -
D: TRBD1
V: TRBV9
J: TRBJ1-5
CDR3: CASSVGTGYQPQHF
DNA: TGTGCCAGCAGCGTGGGGACAGGTTATCAGCCCCAGCATTTT

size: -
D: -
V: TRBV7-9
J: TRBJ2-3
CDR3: CATDRPTDTQYF
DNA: TGTGCCACCGACAGACCCACAGATACGCAGTATTTT

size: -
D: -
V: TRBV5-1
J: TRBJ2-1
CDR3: CASSPDLAPYNEQFF
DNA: TGCGCCAGCAGCCCCGACCTAGCGCCCTACAATGAGCAGTTCTTC

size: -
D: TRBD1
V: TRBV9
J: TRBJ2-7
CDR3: CASSVGQGATYEQYF
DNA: TGTGCCAGCAGCGTAGGGCAGGGGGCAACCTACGAGCAGTACTTC

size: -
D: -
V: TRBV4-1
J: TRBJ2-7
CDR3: CASSDRLADYEQYF
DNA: TGCGCCAGCAGCGACAGGCTAGCGGACTACGAGCAGTACTTC

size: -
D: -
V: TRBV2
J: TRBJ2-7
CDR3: CASSGISLYEQYF
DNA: TGTGCCAGCAGTGGTATCTCCCTCTACGAGCAGTACTTC

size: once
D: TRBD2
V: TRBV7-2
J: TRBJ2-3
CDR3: CASSLVPLASDTQYF
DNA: TGTGCCAGCAGCTTAGTCCCACTAGCGTCAGATACGCAGTATTTT

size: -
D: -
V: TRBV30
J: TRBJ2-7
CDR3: CAWSPGNSYEQYF
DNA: TGTGCCTGGTCCCCGGGAAACTCCTACGAGCAGTACTTC

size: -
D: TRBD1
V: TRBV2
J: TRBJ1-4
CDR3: CASRVGQSNEKLFF
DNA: TGTGCCAGCAGGGTGGGACAGTCTAATGAAAAACTGTTTTTT

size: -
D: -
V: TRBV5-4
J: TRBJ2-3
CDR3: CASSLRTSTDTQYF
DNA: TGTGCCAGCAGCCTCCGGACCAGCACAGATACGCAGTATTTT

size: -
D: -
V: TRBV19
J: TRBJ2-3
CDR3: CASSTRTRGSTDTQYF
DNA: TGTGCCAGTAGTACCCGGACAAGGGGTAGCACAGATACGCAGTATTTT

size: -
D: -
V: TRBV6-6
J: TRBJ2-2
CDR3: CASSYPGTGELFF
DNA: TGTGCCAGCAGTTACCCTGGGACCGGGGAGCTGTTTTTT

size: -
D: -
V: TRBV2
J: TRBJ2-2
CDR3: CASIPTVNTGELFF
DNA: TGTGCCAGCATTCCGACAGTGAACACCGGGGAGCTGTTTTTT

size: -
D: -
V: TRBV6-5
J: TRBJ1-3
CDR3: CASSYRGSGNTIYF
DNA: TGTGCCAGCAGTTATAGGGGCTCTGGAAACACCATATATTTT

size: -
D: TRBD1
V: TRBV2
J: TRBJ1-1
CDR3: CASSEGWGQVNTEAFF
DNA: TGTGCCAGCAGTGAAGGTTGGGGACAGGTGAACACTGAAGCTTTCTTT

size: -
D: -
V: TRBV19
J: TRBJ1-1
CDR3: CASSVSLNTEAFF
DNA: TGTGCCAGTAGTGTGAGTTTGAACACTGAAGCTTTCTTT

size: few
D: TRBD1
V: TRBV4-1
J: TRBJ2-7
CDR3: CASSQDLGDSNRHEQYF
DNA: TGCGCCAGCAGCCAAGATCTTGGGGACAGCAACCGGCACGAGCAGTACTTC

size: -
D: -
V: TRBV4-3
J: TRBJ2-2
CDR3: CASSLVYTGELFF
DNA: TGCGCCAGCAGCCTCGTATACACCGGGGAGCTGTTTTTT

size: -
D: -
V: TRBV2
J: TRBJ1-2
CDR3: CASSDRAGGSYGYTF
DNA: TGTGCCAGCAGTGATAGGGCAGGAGGGAGCTATGGCTACACCTTC

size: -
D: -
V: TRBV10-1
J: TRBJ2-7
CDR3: CASSDRGLSYEQYF
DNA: TGCGCCAGCAGTGATCGGGGCCTTTCCTACGAGCAGTACTTC

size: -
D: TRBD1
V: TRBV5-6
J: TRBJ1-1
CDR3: CASSSGTGGTEAFF
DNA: TGTGCCAGCAGCTCCGGGACAGGGGGCACTGAAGCTTTCTTT

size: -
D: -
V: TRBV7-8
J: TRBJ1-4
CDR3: CASSWERRATNEKLFF
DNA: TGTGCCAGCAGCTGGGAGAGGAGGGCAACTAATGAAAAACTGTTTTTT